This T cell receptor (beta chain) was identified during a study of neurological immune-mediated disorders. Germline V lookup: CDR1 DFQATT, CDR2 SNEGSKA (reference sequence). The CDR3 length is 15 residues. Trimming left V 3 bases short and J 3 bases short, with 15 bases between. This clonotype was recorded at least ten times. One entry per CDR3 protein, called by TCRdb with MiXCR from the 5' RACE reads. The table lists more than 25,000 distinct CDR3 sequences, 12% of them singletons. The sequencing input was PBMCs. The chain carries TRBV20-1 and TRBJ1-5, with D uncertain. This receptor was taken from a woman aged 55-69 years in good health. The CDR3 spells CSARSGAKNNQPQHF. The CDR3 DNA sequence: TGCAGTGCTAGGTCAGGCGCTAAGAACAATCAGCCCCAGCATTTT.